This T cell receptor beta chain stems from a study of T cells in Graves' hyperthyroidism and ophthalmopathy. On the study more broadly: Peripheral blood was drawn at first diagnosis, prior to all treatment. Study-level findings and limits: Blood also showed most of the thyroid clonotypes that were expanded above 0.001. The model foresaw ophthalmopathy a median about 6.1 months prior to onset.

Orbital computed tomography and thyroid ultrasound, together with serum TRAb and thyroxine and clinical symptoms, were used for diagnoses. This clonotype has a count of ten or more. No antigen is known for it. There were TCR beta CDR3 regions amplified from RNA transcripts. Initially, a first-round RT-PCR of the TCR CDR3 employed the HTBI primer set. TCRdb itself ran the multiplex PCR reads through MiXCR, one entry per CDR3 protein. Here the sample spans over 150,000 distinct CDR3 sequences, about 18% being singletons. Trimming stripped 6 bases from V and 6 bases from J, with 13 bases between. The CDR3 is made up of 13 amino acids. The germline V gene has CDR1 MGHDK and CDR2 SYGVNS.

This clonotype was obtained from a woman aged 45-65 years with Graves' hyperthyroidism. This chain connects TRBV25-1 to TRBJ2-3; TRBD1 might be the D (5 bases). Sequencing used blood. The CDR3 bases are TGTGCCAGCAGCAGGGTATATGAGGATACGCAGTATTTT. Translating gives CASSRVYEDTQYF.